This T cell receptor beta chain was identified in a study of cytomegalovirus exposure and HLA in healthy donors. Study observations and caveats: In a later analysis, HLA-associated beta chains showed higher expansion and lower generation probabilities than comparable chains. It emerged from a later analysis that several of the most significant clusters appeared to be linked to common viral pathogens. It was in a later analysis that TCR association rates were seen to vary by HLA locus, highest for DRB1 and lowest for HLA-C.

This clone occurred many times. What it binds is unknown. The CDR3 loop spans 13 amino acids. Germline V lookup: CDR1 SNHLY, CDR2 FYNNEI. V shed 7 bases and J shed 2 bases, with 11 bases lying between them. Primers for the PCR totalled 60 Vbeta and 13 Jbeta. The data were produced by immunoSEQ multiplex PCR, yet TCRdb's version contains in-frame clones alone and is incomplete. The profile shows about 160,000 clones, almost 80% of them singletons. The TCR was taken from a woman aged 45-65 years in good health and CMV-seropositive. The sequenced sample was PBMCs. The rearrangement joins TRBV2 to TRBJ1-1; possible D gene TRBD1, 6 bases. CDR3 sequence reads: CASTVDSNTEAFF. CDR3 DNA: TGTGCCAGCACTGTGGACAGTAACACTGAAGCTTTCTTT.